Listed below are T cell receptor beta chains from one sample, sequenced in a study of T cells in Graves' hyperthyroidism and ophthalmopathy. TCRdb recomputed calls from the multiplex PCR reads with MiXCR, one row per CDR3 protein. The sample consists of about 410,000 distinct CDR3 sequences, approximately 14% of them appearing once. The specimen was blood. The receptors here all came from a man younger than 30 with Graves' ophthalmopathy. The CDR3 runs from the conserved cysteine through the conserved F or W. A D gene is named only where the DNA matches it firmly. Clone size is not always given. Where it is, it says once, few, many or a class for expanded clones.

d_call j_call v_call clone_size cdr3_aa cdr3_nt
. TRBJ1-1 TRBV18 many CASSPKLGNTEAFF TGTGCCAGCTCACCCAAACTCGGAAACACTGAAGCTTTCTTT
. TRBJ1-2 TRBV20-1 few CSAAGAGPGYTF TGCAGTGCTGCCGGGGCAGGGCCTGGCTACACCTTC
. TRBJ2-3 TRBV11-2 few CASSWNFRGPNTDTQYF TGTGCCAGCAGCTGGAACTTTCGGGGGCCTAACACAGATACGCAGTATTTT
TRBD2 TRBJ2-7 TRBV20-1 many CSASGQTSGSVSYEQYF TGCAGTGCTAGTGGTCAAACTAGCGGGAGTGTTTCCTACGAGCAGTACTTC
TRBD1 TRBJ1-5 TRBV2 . CASSGTGGSGQPQHF TGTGCCAGCAGTGGAACAGGGGGCTCGGGGCAGCCCCAGCATTTT
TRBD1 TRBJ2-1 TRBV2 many CASSEGTGGTEQFF TGTGCCAGCAGTGAAGGGACAGGGGGCACTGAGCAGTTCTTC
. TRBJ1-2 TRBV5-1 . CASSPQGSGYTF TGCGCCAGCAGCCCACAGGGATCTGGCTACACCTTC
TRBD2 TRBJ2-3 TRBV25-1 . CASSEDSGRTDTQYF TGTGCCAGCAGTGAGGACAGCGGGAGAACAGATACGCAGTATTTT
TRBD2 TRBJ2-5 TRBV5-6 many CASSFGLAGVGETQYF TGTGCCAGCAGCTTCGGACTAGCGGGAGTGGGAGAGACCCAGTACTTC
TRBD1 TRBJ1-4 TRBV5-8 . CASSRGGEDEKLFF TGTGCCAGCAGCAGAGGGGGCGAGGATGAAAAACTGTTTTTT
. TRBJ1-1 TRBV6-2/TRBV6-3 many CASSYFAGLAFF TGTGCCAGCAGTTACTTCGCGGGACTGGCTTTCTTT
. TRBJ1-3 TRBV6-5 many CASSYSRETGNTIYF TGTGCCAGCAGTTACTCCAGGGAAACTGGAAACACCATATATTTT
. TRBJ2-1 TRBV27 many CASSFQGLYNEQFF TGTGCCAGCAGTTTCCAGGGGCTCTACAATGAGCAGTTCTTC
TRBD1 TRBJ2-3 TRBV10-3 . CAIKSQGATTDTQYF TGTGCCATCAAATCACAGGGGGCAACCACAGATACGCAGTATTTT
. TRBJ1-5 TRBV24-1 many CATSDQPGLGQPQHF TGTGCCACCAGTGATCAGCCGGGACTGGGTCAGCCCCAGCATTTT
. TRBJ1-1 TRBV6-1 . CASTLGWFEAFF TGTGCCAGCACTCTAGGCTGGTTTGAAGCTTTCTTT
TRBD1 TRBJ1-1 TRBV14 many CASSRRQGTTEAFF TGTGCCAGCAGCCGCCGACAGGGGACCACTGAAGCTTTCTTT
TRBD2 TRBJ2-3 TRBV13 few CTSSFPSGTDTQYF TGTACCAGCAGCTTTCCTAGCGGGACAGATACGCAGTATTTT
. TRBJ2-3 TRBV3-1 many CASSQGGTTDTQYF TGTGCCAGCAGCCAAGGTGGTACAACAGATACGCAGTATTTT
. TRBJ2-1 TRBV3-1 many CASSQGRAHNEQFF TGTGCCAGCAGCCAAGGGAGGGCCCACAATGAGCAGTTCTTC
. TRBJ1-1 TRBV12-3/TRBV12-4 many CASTLSGRDTEAFF TGTGCCAGCACCTTAAGTGGCAGGGACACTGAAGCTTTCTTT
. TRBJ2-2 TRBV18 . CASSPLALGELFF TGTGCCAGCTCACCACTAGCCCTCGGGGAGCTGTTTTTT
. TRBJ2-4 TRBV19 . CASSNVKGSNIQYF TGTGCCAGTAGTAACGTCAAGGGATCAAACATTCAGTACTTC
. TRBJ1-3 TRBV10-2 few CASSDGAFSGNTIYF TGCGCCAGCAGTGATGGGGCGTTCTCTGGAAACACCATATATTTT
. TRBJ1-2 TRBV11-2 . CASSRGGTPNYGYTF TGTGCCAGCAGTCGTGGAGGGACGCCTAACTACGGCTACACCTTC
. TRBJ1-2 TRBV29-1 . CSVGQGRDNYGYTF TGCAGCGTTGGGCAGGGGCGGGATAACTATGGCTACACCTTC
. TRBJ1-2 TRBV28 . CASTLQGNYGYTF TGTGCCAGCACCTTACAGGGAAACTATGGCTACACCTTC
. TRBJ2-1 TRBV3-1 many CASSQYWGDEQFF TGTGCCAGCAGCCAATATTGGGGGGATGAGCAGTTCTTC
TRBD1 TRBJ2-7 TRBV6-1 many CASSRGQGSHEQYF TGTGCCAGCAGTAGGGGACAGGGGTCCCACGAGCAGTACTTC
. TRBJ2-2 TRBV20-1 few CSASEASPGELFF TGCAGTGCTAGTGAAGCTAGCCCCGGGGAGCTGTTTTTT
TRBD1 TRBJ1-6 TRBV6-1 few CASSEATGGSSYNSPLHF TGTGCCAGCAGTGAAGCGACAGGGGGGAGCTCCTATAATTCACCCCTCCACTTT
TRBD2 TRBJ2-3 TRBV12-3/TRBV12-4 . CASTPYREANTDTQYF TGTGCCAGCACCCCTTACCGGGAGGCTAACACAGATACGCAGTATTTT
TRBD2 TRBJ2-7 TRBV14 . CASSRPGLAETPYEQYF TGTGCCAGCAGCCGACCTGGGCTAGCGGAGACCCCCTACGAGCAGTACTTC
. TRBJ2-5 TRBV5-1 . CASSLDGVKGETQYF TGCGCCAGCAGCTTGGATGGGGTTAAGGGGGAGACCCAGTACTTC
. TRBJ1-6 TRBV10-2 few CASSQGTTYSPLHF TGCGCCAGCAGTCAGGGGACTACTTATTCACCCCTCCACTTT
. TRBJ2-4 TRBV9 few CASSVGSAIAKNIQYF TGTGCCAGCAGCGTAGGGTCAGCGATAGCCAAAAACATTCAGTACTTC
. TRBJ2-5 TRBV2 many CASGRGGQETQYF TGTGCCAGCGGCAGGGGAGGCCAAGAGACCCAGTACTTC
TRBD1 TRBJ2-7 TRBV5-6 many CASSGQGVYEQYF TGTGCCAGCAGCGGCCAGGGGGTCTACGAGCAGTACTTC
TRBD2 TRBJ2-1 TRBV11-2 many CASSPSSGSISYNEQFF TGTGCCAGCAGCCCTTCTAGCGGAAGTATCTCCTACAATGAGCAGTTCTTC
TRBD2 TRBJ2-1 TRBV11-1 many CASSWYSGGSNNEQFF TGTGCCAGCAGCTGGTATAGCGGGGGGTCCAACAATGAGCAGTTCTTC
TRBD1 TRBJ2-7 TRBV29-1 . CSVVAGGPYEQYF TGCAGCGTTGTCGCAGGGGGCCCCTACGAGCAGTACTTC
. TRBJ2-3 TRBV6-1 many CASSERAKDTQYF TGTGCCAGCAGTGAAAGGGCCAAAGATACGCAGTATTTT
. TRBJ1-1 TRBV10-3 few CAISGGSTEAFF TGTGCCATCAGTGGCGGGAGCACTGAAGCTTTCTTT
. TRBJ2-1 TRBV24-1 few CATKTSGNHEQFF TGTGCCACCAAGACTAGTGGTAACCATGAGCAGTTCTTC
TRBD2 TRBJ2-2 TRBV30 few CAWSPSGRETGELFF TGTGCCTGGAGTCCTAGCGGGAGAGAAACCGGGGAGCTGTTTTTT
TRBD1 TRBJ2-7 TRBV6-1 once CASSEVGTEAYEQYF TGTGCCAGCAGTGAAGTGGGGACAGAAGCCTACGAGCAGTACTTC
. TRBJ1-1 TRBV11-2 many CASSPIGGTEAFF TGTGCCAGCAGCCCAATAGGAGGCACTGAAGCTTTCTTT
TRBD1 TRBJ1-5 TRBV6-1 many CASRVGQDTRYQPQHF TGTGCCAGCAGGGTAGGACAGGACACCCGCTATCAGCCCCAGCATTTT
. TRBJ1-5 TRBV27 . CASSWVGELNQPQHF TGTGCCAGCAGTTGGGTAGGGGAGCTCAATCAGCCCCAGCATTTT
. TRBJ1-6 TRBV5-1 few CASTAGDNSPLHF TGCGCCAGCACGGCAGGGGACAATTCACCCCTCCACTTT
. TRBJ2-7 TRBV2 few CASSEAGLGYEQCF TGTGCCAGCAGTGAGGCGGGACTCGGGTACGAGCAGTGCTTC
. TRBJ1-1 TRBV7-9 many CASSLGIDTEAFF TGTGCCAGCAGCTTGGGGATAGACACTGAAGCTTTCTTT
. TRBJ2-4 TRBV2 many CASRKERYRENIQYF TGTGCCAGCAGGAAAGAGAGGTACAGGGAAAACATTCAGTACTTC
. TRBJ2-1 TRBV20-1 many CSAHLASSYNEQFF TGCAGTGCTCATCTGGCTAGCTCCTACAATGAGCAGTTCTTC